Given below is one TCR beta chain in context. The V and J ends lost 2 bases and 0 bases respectively, with 17 bases between them. The germline gives CDR1 MNHNS, CDR2 SASEGT. This CDR3 contains 17 residues. The data were taken from a study of T cell changes during pregnancy in multiple sclerosis. Assay: immunoSEQ multiplex PCR; the TCRdb copy retains only in-frame clones and omits some. Found here are about 83,000 clones, 90% to 95% of them singletons; the top ten hold roughly 1.2%. The receptor was derived from a female donor with multiple sclerosis, enrolled in a pregnancy study. Sequencing used peripheral blood, obtained in the second trimester of pregnancy. The chain combines TRBV6-1 with TRBJ2-7; TRBD1 might be the D (5 bases). CDR3 bases: TGTGCCAGCAGTGAAATTAGGGGCAGGACAAGCTCCTACGAGCAGTACTTC. This translates into CASSEIRGRTSSYEQYF.